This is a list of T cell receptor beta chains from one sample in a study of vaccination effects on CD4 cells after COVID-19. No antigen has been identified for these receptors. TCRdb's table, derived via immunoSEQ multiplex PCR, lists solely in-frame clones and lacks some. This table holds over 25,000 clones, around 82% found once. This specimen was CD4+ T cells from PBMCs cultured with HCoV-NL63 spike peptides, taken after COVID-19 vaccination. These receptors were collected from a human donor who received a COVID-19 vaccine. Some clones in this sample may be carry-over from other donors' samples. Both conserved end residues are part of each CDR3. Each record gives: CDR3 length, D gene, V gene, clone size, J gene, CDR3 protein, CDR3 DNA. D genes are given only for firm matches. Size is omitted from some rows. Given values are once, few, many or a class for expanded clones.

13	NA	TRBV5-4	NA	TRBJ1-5	CASSQDRDQPQHF	TGTGCCAGCAGCCAGGACAGAGATCAGCCCCAGCATTTT
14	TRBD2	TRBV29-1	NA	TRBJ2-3	CSASSGGSTDTQYF	TGCAGCGCTTCAAGCGGGGGCAGCACAGATACGCAGTATTTT
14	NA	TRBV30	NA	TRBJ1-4	CAWSILREGEKLFF	TGTGCCTGGAGTATTTTGAGGGAAGGTGAAAAACTGTTTTTT
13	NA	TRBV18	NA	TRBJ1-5	CASSPALNQPQHF	TGTGCCAGCTCACCTGCCCTCAATCAGCCCCAGCATTTT
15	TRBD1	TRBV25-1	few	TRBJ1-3	CASSERTGGGNTIYF	TGTGCCAGCAGTGAGAGGACAGGGGGCGGAAACACCATATATTTT
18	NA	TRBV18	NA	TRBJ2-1	CASSPGTGASPLENEQFF	TGTGCCAGCTCACCGGGAACGGGGGCGAGCCCCCTTGAGAATGAGCAGTTCTTC
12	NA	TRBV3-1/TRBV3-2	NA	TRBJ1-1	CASSHQGRQAFF	TGTGCCAGCAGCCACCAGGGGCGGCAAGCTTTCTTT
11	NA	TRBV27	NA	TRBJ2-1	CASSLAGEQFF	TGTGCCAGCAGTTTAGCCGGTGAGCAGTTCTTC
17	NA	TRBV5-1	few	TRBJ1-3	CASSLSGTEGSGNTIYF	TGCGCCAGCAGCTTGTCAGGGACGGAAGGCTCTGGAAACACCATATATTTT
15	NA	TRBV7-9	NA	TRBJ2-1	CASSVSLSEGNEQFF	TGTGCCAGCAGCGTAAGCCTCTCGGAAGGAAATGAGCAGTTCTTC
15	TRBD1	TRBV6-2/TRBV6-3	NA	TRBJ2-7	CASSPGGAGSYEQYF	TGTGCCAGCAGTCCAGGGGGCGCGGGGTCTTACGAGCAGTACTTC
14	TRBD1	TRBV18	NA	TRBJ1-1	CASSPKGQPERAFF	TGTGCCAGCTCACCTAAGGGACAGCCAGAACGAGCTTTCTTT
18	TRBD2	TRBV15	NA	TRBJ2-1	CATSRGASTSGGAYEQFF	TGTGCCACCAGCAGAGGGGCCTCGACTAGCGGGGGGGCGTATGAGCAGTTCTTC
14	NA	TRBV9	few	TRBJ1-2	CASTPSEGLYGYTF	TGTGCCAGCACCCCGTCTGAAGGCCTCTATGGCTACACCTTC
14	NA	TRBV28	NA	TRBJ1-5	CASVTGSSNQPQHF	TGTGCCAGCGTAACAGGGTCTAGCAATCAGCCCCAGCATTTT